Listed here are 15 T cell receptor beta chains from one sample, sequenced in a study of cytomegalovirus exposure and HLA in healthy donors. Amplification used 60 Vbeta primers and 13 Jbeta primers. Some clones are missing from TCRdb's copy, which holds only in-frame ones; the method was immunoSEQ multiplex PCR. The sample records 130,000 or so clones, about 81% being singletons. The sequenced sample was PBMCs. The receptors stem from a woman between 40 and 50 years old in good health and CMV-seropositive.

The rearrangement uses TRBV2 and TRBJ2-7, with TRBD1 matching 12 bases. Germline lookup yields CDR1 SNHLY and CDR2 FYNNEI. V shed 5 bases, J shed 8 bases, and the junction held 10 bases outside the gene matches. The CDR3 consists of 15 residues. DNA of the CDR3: TGTGCCAGCAGTTCCGGGACAGGGGGCGCCAGCCAGCAGTACTTC. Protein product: CASSSGTGGASQQYF.

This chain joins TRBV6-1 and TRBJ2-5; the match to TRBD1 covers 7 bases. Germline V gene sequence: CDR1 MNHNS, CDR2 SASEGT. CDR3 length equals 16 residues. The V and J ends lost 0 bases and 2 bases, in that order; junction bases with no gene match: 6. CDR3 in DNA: TGTGCCAGCAGTGAAGCCAGACAGGGTGTACAAGAGACCCAGTACTTC. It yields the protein CASSEARQGVQETQYF.

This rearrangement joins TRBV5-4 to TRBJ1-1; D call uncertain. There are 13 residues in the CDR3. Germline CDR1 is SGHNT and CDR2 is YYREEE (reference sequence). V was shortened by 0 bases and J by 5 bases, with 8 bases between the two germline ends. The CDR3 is CASSLGGWTEAFF. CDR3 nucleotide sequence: TGTGCCAGCAGCTTGGGAGGGTGGACTGAAGCTTTCTTT. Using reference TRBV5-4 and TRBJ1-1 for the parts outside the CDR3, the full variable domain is ETGVTQSPTHLIKTRGQQVTLRCSSQSGHNTVSWYQQALGQGPQFIFQYYREEENGRGNFPPRFSGLQFPNYSSELNVNALELDDSALYLCASSLGGWTEAFFGQGTRLTVV.

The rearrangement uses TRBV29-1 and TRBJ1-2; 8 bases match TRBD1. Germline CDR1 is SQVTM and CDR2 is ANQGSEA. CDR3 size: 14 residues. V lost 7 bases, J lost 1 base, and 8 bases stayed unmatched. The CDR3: CSAQTGVGNYGYTF. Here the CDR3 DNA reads TGCAGCGCCCAGACAGGGGTCGGTAACTATGGCTACACCTTC. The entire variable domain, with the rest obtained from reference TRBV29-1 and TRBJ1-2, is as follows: SAVISQKPSRDICQRGTSLTIQCQVDSQVTMMFWYRQQPGQSLTLIATANQGSEATYESGFVIDKFPISRPNLTFSTLTVSNMSPEDSSIYLCSAQTGVGNYGYTFGSGTRLTVV.

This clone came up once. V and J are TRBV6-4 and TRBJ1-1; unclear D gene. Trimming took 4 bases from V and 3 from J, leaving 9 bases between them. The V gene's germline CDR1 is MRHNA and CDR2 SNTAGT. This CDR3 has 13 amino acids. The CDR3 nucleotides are TGTGCCAGCAGTGCTAAGGAGGACACTGAAGCTTTCTTT. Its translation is CASSAKEDTEAFF.

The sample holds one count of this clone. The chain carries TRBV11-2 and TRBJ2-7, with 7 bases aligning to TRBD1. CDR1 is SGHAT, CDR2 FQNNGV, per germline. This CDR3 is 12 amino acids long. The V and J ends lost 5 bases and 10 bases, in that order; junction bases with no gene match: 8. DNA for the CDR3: TGTGCCAGCAGCGACCGAACAGGGGAACAGTACTTC. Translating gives CASSDRTGEQYF. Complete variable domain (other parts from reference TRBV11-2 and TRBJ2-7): EAGVAQSPRYKIIEKRQSVAFWCNPISGHATLYWYQQILGQGPKLLIQFQNNGVVDDSQLPKDRFSAERLKGVDSTLKIQPAKLEDSAVYLCASSDRTGEQYFGPGTRLTVT.

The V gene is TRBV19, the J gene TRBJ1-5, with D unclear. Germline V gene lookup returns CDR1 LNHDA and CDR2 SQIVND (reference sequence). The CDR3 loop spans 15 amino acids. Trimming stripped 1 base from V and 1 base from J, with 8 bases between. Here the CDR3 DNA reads TGTGCCAGTAGTATAGGAGGGCAGAGCAATCAGCCCCAGCATTTT. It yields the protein CASSIGGQSNQPQHF.

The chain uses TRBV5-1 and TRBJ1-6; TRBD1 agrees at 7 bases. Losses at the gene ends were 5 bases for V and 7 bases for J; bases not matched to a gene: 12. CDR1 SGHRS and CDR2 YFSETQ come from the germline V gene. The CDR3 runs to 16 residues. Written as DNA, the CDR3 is TGCGCCAGCAGGACGTCGACCGGGACAGACAATTCACCCCTCCACTTT. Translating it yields CASRTSTGTDNSPLHF.

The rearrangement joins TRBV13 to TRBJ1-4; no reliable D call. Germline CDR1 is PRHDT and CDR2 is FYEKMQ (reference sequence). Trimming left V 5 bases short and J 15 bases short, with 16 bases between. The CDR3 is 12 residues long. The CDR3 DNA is TGTGCCAGCAGCGTCGTGAAGAGGGAGTTGTTTTTT. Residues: CASSVVKRELFF.

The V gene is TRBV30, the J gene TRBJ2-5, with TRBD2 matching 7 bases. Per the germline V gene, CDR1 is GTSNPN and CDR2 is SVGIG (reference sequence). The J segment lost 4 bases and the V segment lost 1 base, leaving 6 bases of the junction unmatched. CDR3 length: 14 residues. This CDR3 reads CAWSEGRERETQYF. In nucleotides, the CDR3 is TGTGCCTGGAGTGAAGGGCGGGAGCGAGAGACCCAGTACTTC.

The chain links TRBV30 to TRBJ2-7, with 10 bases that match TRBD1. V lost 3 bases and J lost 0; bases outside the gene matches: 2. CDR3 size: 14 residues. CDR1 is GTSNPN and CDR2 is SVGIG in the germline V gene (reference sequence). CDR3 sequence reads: CAWRRDRGSYEQYF. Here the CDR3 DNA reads TGTGCCTGGAGAAGGGACAGGGGCTCCTACGAGCAGTACTTC. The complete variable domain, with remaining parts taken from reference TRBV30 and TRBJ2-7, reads SQTIHQWPATLVQPVGSPLSLECTVEGTSNPNLYWYRQAAGRGLQLLFYSVGIGQISSEVPQNLSASRPQDRQFILSSKKLLLSDSGFYLCAWRRDRGSYEQYFGPGTRLTVT.

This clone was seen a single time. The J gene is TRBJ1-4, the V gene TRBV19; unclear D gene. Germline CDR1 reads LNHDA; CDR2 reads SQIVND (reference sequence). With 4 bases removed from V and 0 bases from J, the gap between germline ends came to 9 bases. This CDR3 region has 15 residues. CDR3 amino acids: CASSTAGATNEKLFF. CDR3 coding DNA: TGTGCCAGTAGTACGGCCGGAGCAACTAATGAAAAACTGTTTTTT.

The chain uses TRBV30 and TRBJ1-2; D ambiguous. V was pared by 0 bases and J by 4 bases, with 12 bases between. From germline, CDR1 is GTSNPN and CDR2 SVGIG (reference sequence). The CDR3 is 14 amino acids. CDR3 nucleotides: TGTGCCTGGAGTGTTCCCGGGGAAACCTATGGCTACACCTTC. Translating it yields CAWSVPGETYGYTF.

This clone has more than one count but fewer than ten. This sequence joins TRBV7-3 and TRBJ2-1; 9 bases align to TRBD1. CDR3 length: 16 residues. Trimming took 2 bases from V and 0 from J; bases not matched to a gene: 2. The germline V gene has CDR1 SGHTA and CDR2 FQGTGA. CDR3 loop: CASSLLTGGSYNEQFF. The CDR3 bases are TGTGCCAGCAGCTTATTGACAGGGGGCTCCTACAATGAGCAGTTCTTC.

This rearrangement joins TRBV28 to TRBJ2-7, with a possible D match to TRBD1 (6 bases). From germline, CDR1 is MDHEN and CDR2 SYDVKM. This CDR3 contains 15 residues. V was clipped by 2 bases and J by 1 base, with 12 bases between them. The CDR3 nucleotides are TGTGCCAGCAGTTTACGGGCTGACAGGTCCTACGAGCAGTACTTC. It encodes CASSLRADRSYEQYF. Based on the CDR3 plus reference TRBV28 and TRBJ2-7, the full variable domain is DVKVTQSSRYLVKRTGEKVFLECVQDMDHENMFWYRQDPGLGLRLIYFSYDVKMKEKGDIPEGYSVSREKKERFSLILESASTNQTSMYLCASSLRADRSYEQYFGPGTRLTVT.